This TCR beta chain was sequenced in a study of T cell repertoires in cytomegalovirus infection. Across the whole study: Matching HLA type and CMV infection were both indicated by public TCR beta signatures.

The length of the CDR3 is 15 residues. Germline V gene sequence: CDR1 SGHAT, CDR2 FQNNGV. The V end lost 2 bases, the J end lost 2 bases, and 11 bases lay between the germline ends. Only a few counts were recorded for this clonotype. Its matching antigen is unknown. Study-wide points: CMV-specific HLA-C-restricted TCR beta clonotypes dominated the ex vivo response. Carriers of CMV and the relevant HLA type were discriminated by public TCR beta frequency.

TCRdb redid the calling of the reads with MiXCR, one entry per CDR3 protein. The table records some 150,000 distinct CDR3 sequences, approximately 5.9% of them present only once. Sequenced sample: PBMCs. The receptor was isolated from a human donor in good health (CMV status not recorded). Some clones in this sample may be carry-over from other donors' samples. The rearrangement joins TRBV11-2 to TRBJ2-3; D is ambiguous. CDR3 amino acids: CASSLFTVNTDTQYF. CDR3 in DNA: TGTGCCAGCAGCTTATTTACGGTGAACACAGATACGCAGTATTTT.